This T cell receptor (beta chain) was profiled in a study of CD8+CD57+ T cells in acquired aplastic anemia. Study-wide context: CD4+ and CD8+ cells, once sorted, gave DNA averaging approximately 3.3 ug. Study results and limitations: Nearly 30 CD8+ CDR3 sequences were shared between patients and controls.

The authors sequenced patients whose flow cytometry had shown CD8+CD57+ cell expansion. TCR beta VDJ combinations and CDR3 sequences were profiled from genomic DNA. TCRdb used MiXCR to reprocess the reads, holding one entry per CDR3 protein. The sample has some 140,000 distinct CDR3 sequences, roughly 49% seen once. The sample holds a few counts of this clonotype. Its antigen is currently unknown. Sequenced sample: sorted CD4+, CD8+, or CD8+CD57+ T cells (not recorded which) from PBMCs. The sequence derives from a human donor with aplastic anemia.

The CDR3 coding sequence is TGTGCCAGCAGTCGTGGGACAGCGTACAATGAGCAGTTCTTC. Amino acid sequence: CASSRGTAYNEQFF. The V and J genes are TRBV25-1 and TRBJ2-1; 7 positions agree with TRBD1. Germline loops: CDR1 MGHDK, CDR2 SYGVNS. This CDR3 spans 14 amino acids. V shed 5 bases, J shed 4 bases, and the junction held 5 bases outside the gene matches.